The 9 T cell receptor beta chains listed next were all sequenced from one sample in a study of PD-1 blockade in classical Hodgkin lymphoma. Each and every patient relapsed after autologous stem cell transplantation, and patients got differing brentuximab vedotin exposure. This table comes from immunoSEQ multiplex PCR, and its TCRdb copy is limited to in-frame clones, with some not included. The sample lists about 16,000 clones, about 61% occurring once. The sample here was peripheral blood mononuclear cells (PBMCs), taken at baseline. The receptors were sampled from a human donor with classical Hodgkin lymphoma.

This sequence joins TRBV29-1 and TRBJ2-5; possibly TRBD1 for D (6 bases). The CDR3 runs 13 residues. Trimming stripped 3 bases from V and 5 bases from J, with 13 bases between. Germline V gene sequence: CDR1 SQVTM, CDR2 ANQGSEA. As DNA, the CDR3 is TGCAGCGTTGATCGAAGGGGGATGGAGACCCAGTACTTC. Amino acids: CSVDRRGMETQYF. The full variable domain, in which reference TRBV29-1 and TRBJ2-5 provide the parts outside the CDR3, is SAVISQKPSRDICQRGTSLTIQCQVDSQVTMMFWYRQQPGQSLTLIATANQGSEATYESGFVIDKFPISRPNLTFSTLTVSNMSPEDSSIYLCSVDRRGMETQYFGPGTRLLVL.

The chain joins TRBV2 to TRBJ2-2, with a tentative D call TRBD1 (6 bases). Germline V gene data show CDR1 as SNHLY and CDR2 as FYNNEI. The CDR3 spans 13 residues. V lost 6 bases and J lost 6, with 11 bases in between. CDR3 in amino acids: CASRSDSAGELFF. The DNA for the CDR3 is TGTGCCAGCAGGTCGGACAGTGCCGGGGAGCTGTTTTTT.

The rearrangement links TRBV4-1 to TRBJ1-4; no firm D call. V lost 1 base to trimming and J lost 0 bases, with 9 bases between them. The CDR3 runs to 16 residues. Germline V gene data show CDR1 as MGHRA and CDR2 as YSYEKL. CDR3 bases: TGCGCCAGCAGCCAAGCCCTCGGAACAACTAATGAAAAACTGTTTTTT. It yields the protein CASSQALGTTNEKLFF.

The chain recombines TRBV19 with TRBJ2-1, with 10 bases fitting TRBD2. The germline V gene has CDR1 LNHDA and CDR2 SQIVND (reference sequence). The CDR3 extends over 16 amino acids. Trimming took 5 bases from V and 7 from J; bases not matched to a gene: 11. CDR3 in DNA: TGTGCCAGTAGTTCAGCGGGAGGGCTTGAGGATAATGAGCAGTTCTTC. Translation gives CASSSAGGLEDNEQFF.

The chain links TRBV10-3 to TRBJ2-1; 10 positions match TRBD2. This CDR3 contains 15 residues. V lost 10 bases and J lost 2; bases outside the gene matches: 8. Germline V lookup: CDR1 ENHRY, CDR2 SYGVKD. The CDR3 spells CASSGGGKTYNEQFF. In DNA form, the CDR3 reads TGTGCCAGCAGCGGGGGGGGAAAGACCTACAATGAGCAGTTCTTC.

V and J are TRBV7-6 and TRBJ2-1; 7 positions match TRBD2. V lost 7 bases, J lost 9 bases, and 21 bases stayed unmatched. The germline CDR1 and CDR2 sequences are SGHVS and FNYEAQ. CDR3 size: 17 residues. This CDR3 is CASTWPPGTRGEGEQFF. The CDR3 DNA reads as TGTGCCAGCACTTGGCCCCCCGGGACTCGGGGGGAGGGTGAGCAGTTCTTC.

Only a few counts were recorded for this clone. CDR3: CAAGQGAEQYF. CDR3 nucleotide sequence: TGTGCCGCGGGACAGGGGGCCGAGCAGTACTTC. The chain has TRBV6-6 and TRBJ2-7, with TRBD1 identical over 12 bases. The CDR3 runs to 11 residues. From germline, CDR1 is MNHNY and CDR2 SVGAGI (reference sequence). With V trimmed by 11 bases and J by 6 bases, 2 bases remained unmatched.

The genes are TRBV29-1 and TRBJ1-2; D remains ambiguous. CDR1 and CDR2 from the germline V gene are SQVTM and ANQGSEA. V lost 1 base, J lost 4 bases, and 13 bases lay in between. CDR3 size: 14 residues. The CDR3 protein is CSVEVFQSPYGYTF. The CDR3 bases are TGCAGCGTTGAAGTATTCCAGTCCCCCTATGGCTACACCTTC. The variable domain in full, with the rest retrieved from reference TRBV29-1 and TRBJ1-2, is SAVISQKPSRDICQRGTSLTIQCQVDSQVTMMFWYRQQPGQSLTLIATANQGSEATYESGFVIDKFPISRPNLTFSTLTVSNMSPEDSSIYLCSVEVFQSPYGYTFGSGTRLTVV.

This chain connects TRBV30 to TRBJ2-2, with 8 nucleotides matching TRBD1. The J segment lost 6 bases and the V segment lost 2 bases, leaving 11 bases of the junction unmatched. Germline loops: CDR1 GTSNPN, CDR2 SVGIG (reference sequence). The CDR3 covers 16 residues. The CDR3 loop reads CAWSPRGRGRAGELFF. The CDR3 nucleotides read TGTGCCTGGAGTCCAAGGGGCAGGGGGCGAGCCGGGGAGCTGTTTTTT.